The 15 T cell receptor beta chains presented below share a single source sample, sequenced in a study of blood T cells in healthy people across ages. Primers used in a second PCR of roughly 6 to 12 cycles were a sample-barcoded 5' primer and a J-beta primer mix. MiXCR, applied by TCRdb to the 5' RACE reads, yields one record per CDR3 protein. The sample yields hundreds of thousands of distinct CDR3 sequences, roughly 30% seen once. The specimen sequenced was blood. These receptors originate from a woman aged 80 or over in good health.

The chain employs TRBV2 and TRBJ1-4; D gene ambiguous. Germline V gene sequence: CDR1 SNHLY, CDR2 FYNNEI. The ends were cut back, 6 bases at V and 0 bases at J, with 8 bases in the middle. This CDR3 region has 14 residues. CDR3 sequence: CASRTIATNEKLFF. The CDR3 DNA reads TGTGCCAGCAGAACGATTGCAACTAATGAAAAACTGTTTTTT. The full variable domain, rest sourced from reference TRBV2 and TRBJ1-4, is EPEVTQTPSHQVTQMGQEVILRCVPISNHLYFYWYRQILGQKVEFLVSFYNNEISEKSEIFDDQFSVERPDGSNFTLKIRSTKLEDSAMYFCASRTIATNEKLFFGSGTQLSVL.

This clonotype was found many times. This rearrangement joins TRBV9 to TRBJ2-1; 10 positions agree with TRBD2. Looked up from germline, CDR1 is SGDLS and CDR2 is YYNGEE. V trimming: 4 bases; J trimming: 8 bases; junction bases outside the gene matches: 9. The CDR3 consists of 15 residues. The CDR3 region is CASSPAGLALYEQFF. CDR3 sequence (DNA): TGTGCCAGCAGCCCAGCGGGACTAGCGTTGTATGAGCAGTTCTTC.

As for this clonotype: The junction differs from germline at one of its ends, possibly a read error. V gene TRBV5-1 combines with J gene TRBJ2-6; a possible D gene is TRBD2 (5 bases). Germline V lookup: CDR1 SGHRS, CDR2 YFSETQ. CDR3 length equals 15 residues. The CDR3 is CACSFRTSGANVLTF. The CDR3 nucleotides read TGCGCCTGCAGCTTCCGGACTTCTGGGGCCAACGTCCTGACTTTC.

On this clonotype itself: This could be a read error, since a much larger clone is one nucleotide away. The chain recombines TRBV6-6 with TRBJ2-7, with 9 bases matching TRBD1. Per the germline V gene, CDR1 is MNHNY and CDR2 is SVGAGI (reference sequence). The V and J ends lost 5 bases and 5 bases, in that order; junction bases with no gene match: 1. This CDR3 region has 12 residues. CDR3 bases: TGTGCCAGCAGTGACAGGGGGAACGAGCAGTACTTC. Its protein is CASSDRGNEQYF.

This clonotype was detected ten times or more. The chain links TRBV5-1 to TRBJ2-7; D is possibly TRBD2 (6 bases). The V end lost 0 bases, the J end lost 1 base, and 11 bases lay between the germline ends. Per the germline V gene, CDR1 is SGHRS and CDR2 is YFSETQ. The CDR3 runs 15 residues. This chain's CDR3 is CASSLEYGGSYEQYF. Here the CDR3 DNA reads TGCGCCAGCAGCTTGGAATACGGGGGATCCTACGAGCAGTACTTC.

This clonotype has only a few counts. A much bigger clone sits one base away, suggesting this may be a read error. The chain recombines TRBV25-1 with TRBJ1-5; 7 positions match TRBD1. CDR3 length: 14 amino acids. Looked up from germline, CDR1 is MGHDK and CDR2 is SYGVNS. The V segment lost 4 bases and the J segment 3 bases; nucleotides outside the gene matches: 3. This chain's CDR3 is CASSGTGDNQPQHF. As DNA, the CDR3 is TGTGCCAGCAGTGGAACAGGGGACAATCAGCCCCAGCATTTT.

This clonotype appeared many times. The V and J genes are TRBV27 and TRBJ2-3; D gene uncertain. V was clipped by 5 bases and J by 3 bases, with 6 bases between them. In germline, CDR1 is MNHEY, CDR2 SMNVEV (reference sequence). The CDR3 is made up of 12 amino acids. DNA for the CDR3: TGTGCCAGCAGTCCGAAGACAGATACGCAGTATTTT. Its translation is CASSPKTDTQYF.

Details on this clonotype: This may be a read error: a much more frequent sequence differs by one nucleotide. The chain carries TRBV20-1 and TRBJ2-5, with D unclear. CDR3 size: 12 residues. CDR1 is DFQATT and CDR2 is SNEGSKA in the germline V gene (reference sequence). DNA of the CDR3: TGCAGGGCTAGACCCCTAGGGGAGACCCAGTACTTC. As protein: CRARPLGETQYF.

The chain's CDR3 is CASSRSGGSYNEQYF. For the CDR3, the DNA is TGTGCCAGCAGCCGTAGCGGGGGCTCCTACAATGAGCAGTACTTC. The chain is built from TRBV7-2 and TRBJ2-4, with 9 bases aligning to TRBD2. V lost 5 bases and J lost 13; bases outside the gene matches: 15. Germline V gene sequence: CDR1 SGHTA, CDR2 FQGNSA. This CDR3 comprises 15 residues.

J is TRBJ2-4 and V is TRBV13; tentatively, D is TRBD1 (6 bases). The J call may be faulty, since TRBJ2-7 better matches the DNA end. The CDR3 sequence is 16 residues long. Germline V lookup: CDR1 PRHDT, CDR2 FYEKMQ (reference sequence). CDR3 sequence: CASSLGGDNEIYEQYF. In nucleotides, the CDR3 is TGTGCCAGCAGCTTAGGCGGGGACAACGAAATTTACGAGCAGTACTTC.

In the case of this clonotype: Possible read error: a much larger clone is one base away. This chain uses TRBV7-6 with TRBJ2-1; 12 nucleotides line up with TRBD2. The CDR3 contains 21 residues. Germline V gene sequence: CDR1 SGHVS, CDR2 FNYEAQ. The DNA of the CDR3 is TGTGCCGGCAGCTTAGTTATGGCGGCTAGCGGGGGGGCCAGCTCCTACAATGAGCAGTTCTTC. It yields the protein CAGSLVMAASGGASSYNEQFF. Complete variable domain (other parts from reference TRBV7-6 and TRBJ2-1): GAGVSQSPRYKVTKRGQDVALRCDPISGHVSLYWYRQALGQGPEFLTYFNYEAQQDKSGLPNDRFSAERPEGSISTLTIQRTEQRDSAMYRCAGSLVMAASGGASSYNEQFFGPGTRLTVL.

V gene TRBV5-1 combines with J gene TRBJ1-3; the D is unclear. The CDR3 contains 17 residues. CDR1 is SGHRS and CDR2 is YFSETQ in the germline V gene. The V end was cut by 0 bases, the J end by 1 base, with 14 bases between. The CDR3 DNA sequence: TGCGCCAGCAGCTTGGGATCCCTTGCACTGTCTGGAAACACCATATATTTT. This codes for CASSLGSLALSGNTIYF.

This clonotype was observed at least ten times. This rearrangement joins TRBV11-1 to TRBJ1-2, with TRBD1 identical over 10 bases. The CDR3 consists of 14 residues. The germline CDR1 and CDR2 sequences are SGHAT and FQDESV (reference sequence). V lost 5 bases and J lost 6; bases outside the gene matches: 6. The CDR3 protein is CASSPTGTGDGYTF. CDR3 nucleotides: TGTGCCAGCAGCCCAACCGGGACAGGGGATGGCTACACCTTC.

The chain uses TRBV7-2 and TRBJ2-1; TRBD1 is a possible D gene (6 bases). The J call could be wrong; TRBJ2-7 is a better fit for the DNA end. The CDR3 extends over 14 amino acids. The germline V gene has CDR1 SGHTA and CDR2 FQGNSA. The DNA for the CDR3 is TGTGCCAGCAGCTTGGACAGCACCTACAATGAGCAGTACTTC. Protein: CASSLDSTYNEQYF.

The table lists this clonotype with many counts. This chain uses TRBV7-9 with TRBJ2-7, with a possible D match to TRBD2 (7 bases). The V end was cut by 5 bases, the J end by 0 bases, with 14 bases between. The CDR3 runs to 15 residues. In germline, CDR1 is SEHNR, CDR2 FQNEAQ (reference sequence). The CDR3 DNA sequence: TGTGCCAGCAGCGGGGGGGCAGGGAGCTCCTACGAGCAGTACTTC. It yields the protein CASSGGAGSSYEQYF. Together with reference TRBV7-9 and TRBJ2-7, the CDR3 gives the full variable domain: DTGVSQNPRHKITKRGQNVTFRCDPISEHNRLYWYRQTLGQGPEFLTYFQNEAQLEKSRLLSDRFSAERPKGSFSTLEIQRTEQGDSAMYLCASSGGAGSSYEQYFGPGTRLTVT.